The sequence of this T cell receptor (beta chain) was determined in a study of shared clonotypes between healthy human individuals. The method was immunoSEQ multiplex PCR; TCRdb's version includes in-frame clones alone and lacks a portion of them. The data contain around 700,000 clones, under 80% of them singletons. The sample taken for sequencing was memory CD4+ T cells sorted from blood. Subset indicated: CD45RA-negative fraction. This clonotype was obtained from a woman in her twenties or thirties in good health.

The CDR3, as DNA: TGTGCCAGCAGCCAGGGACTGCGGTCGAACACCGGGGAGCTGTTTTTT. Translated, it gives CASSQGLRSNTGELFF. This sequence joins TRBV5-4 and TRBJ2-2; D perhaps matches TRBD2 (6 bases). The germline V and J ends were trimmed by 4 bases and 0 bases, with 13 bases remaining between them. Germline V gene sequence: CDR1 SGHNT, CDR2 YYREEE (reference sequence). The CDR3 length is 16 residues.